This T cell receptor beta chain was found in a study of CD4 T cells in relation to SARS-CoV-2 and coronaviruses. Looking at the study overall: TCR beta CDR3s were sequenced after 10-day antigen culture of PBMCs.

Trimming cost V 5 bases and J 8 bases, with 13 bases left between them. Germline V lookup: CDR1 SGHTA, CDR2 FQGNSA. The CDR3 covers 13 residues. CD4+ T cells from unexposed donors were obtained before the COVID-19 pandemic (2011-2018). CD4+ T cells were isolated from the cells after more than nine days of culture. Unexposed-donor CD4+ T cells were probed with SARS-CoV-2 S/N and four cold-coronavirus spikes, cells permitting. Each well had two million PBMCs in about 5% human AB serum with IL-2. This clone is a singleton in its sample. Its target is unknown. Only in-frame clones appear in the TCRdb table, and some are missing; sequencing was by immunoSEQ multiplex PCR. The sample has 25,000 to 30,000 clones; about 81% are singletons.

The origin of this receptor is a human donor in good health. The rearrangement joins TRBV7-2 to TRBJ2-1, with D possibly called TRBD1 or TRBD2 (6 bases each). Sequenced input: CD4+ T cells from PBMCs, cultured in vitro. This CDR3 is CASSPPGAHEQFF. The DNA of the CDR3 is TGTGCCAGCAGCCCCCCGGGGGCCCATGAGCAGTTCTTC.